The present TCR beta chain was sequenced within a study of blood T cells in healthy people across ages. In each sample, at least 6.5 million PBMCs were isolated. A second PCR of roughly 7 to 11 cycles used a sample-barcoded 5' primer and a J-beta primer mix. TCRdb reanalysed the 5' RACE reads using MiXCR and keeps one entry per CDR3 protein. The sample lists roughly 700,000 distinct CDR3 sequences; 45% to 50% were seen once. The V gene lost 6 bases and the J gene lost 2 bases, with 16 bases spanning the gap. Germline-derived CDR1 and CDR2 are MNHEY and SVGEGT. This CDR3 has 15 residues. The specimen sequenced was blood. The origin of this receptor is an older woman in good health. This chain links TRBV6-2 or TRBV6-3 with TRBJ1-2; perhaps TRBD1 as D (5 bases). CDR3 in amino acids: CASRPPGLQNYGYTF. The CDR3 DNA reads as TGTGCCAGCAGGCCCCCGGGGCTCCAGAACTATGGCTACACCTTC.